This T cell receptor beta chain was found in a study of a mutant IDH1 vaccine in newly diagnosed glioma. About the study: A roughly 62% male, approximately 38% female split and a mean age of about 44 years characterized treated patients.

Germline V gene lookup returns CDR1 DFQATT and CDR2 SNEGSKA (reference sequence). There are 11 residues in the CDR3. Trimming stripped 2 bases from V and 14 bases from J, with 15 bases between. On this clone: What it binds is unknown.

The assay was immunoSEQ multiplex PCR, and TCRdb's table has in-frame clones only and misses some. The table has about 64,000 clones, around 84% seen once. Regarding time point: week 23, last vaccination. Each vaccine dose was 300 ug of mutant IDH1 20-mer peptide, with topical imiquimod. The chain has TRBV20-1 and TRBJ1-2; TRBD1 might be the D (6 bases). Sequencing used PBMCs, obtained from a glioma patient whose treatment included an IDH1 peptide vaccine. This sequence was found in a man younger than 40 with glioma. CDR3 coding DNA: TGCAGTGCTAGATTGGGACAATTGGAAACCTTC. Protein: CSARLGQLETF.